These 5 T cell receptor beta chains were sequenced from one sample in a study of T-cell memory formation after mild COVID-19. TCRdb called the 5' RACE reads again in MiXCR, with one record for every CDR3 protein. The table lists just over 350,000 distinct CDR3 sequences, 13% to 15% of them singletons. The sequencing sample was made of PBMCs or a T cell subset sorted from them (not recorded which). Receptors originate from a young man who had mild COVID-19 (a few samples of this study predate the infection). Cell type and time point are not known.

This clonotype was counted ten times or more. The chain recombines TRBV7-9 with TRBJ2-2; TRBD1 or TRBD2 may be the D gene (5 bases each). This CDR3 contains 13 residues. Trimming removed 4 bases from V and 5 bases from J, with 8 bases in between. Germline CDR1 is SEHNR and CDR2 is FQNEAQ (reference sequence). CDR3 sequence reads: CASSSGATGELFF. The CDR3 DNA sequence: TGTGCCAGCAGCTCCGGGGCTACCGGGGAGCTGTTTTTT.

The chain links TRBV4-1 to TRBJ2-1, with 10 nucleotides matching TRBD1. CDR1 MGHRA and CDR2 YSYEKL come from the germline V gene. The V segment lost 2 bases and the J segment 2 bases; nucleotides outside the gene matches: 6. The CDR3 is 17 residues long. The CDR3, as DNA: TGCGCCAGCAGCCAAATTCCCGACAGGGGGCCCTACAATGAGCAGTTCTTC. This sequence encodes CASSQIPDRGPYNEQFF.

The rearrangement uses TRBV2 and TRBJ2-7; TRBD1 might be the D (6 bases). The germline CDR1 and CDR2 sequences are SNHLY and FYNNEI. V was shortened by 7 bases and J by 4 bases, with 14 bases between the two germline ends. This CDR3 has 13 residues. CDR3 loop: CASTEQGGYEQYF. CDR3 DNA sequence: TGTGCCAGCACCGAACAGGGTGGTTACGAGCAGTACTTC.

The sample holds a few counts of this clonotype. The chain's CDR3 is CAIRAGGSYEQYV. The CDR3 DNA reads as TGTGCCATACGCGCCGGCGGGTCCTACGAGCAGTACGTC. The rearrangement links TRBV6-2 or TRBV6-3 to TRBJ2-7, with D tentatively TRBD2 (5 bases). The CDR3 totals 13 residues. V gave up 10 bases and J gave up 1 base, with 14 bases separating them. Germline-derived CDR1 and CDR2 are MNHEY and SVGEGT.

The chain links TRBV14 to TRBJ1-2; tentative D call: TRBD1 (5 bases). The germline V gene has CDR1 SGHDN and CDR2 FVKESK. The V end lost 1 base, the J end lost 4 bases, and 7 bases lay between the germline ends. The CDR3 has 13 amino acids. The CDR3, as DNA: TGTGCCAGCAGCCAAGGGAGGGGCTATGGCTACACCTTC. Amino acids: CASSQGRGYGYTF.